The TCR beta chain under discussion was sequenced for a study of CD4 and CD8 cells across lung adenocarcinoma regions (dated 2018 in TCRdb). For the study in its entirety: The study compared tumor centers with tumor margins to examine intratumor heterogeneity of the T cell receptor repertoire.

Donors were patients with localized lung adenocarcinoma, a subtype of non-small cell lung cancer. These samples came from the margins of localized lung adenocarcinomas. For TCR repertoire analysis, CD4+ T cells from tumor tissue were profiled separately from CD8+ T cells. In the case of this clonotype: Its recognized antigen is unknown. No base quality information exists; no much larger clone differs at one position.

V gives up 1 base and J gives up 11 bases, and the segment between their germline ends measures 22 bases. Reading the germline V gene gives CDR1 MNHNS and CDR2 SASEGT. Its CDR3 holds 16 amino acids, cysteine through phenylalanine. Only CDR3 DNA is held: 48 bases, read in frame from base 1. Library construction relied on PCR. TCRdb names HiSeq X Ten as the instrument used. TCRdb passed the public sequencing reads through fastp at Q25 and MiXCR, retaining productive beta sequences. Rows with one shared CDR3 protein collapse into an entry with the most common genes and DNA. This sample holds 7,400 or so distinct CDR3 sequences; less than 50% were observed only once. The top ten constitute 30% of the sample.

The clonotype originates from a male donor with lung adenocarcinoma. The CD4 and CD8 labels of this study may be unreliable. The sequenced sample was CD4+ T cells from the margin of a lung tumor. According to the study, the label for this sample's cell subset or site signals: tumor margin region. This receptor chain uses TRBV6-1 and TRBJ2-3; possibly the D gene is TRBD2, per 6 matching bases. For the CDR3, the sequence is CASSEGGVRAKNMQYF. The DNA sequence is TGTGCCAGCAGTGAAGGGGGGGTTAGAGCCAAAAACATGCAGTATTTT.